This entry is about one T cell receptor beta chain. Its specificity is not known. This entry is derived from a study of PD-1 blockade in classical Hodgkin lymphoma. Study results and caveats: Complete responders possessed baseline diversity comparable to newly diagnosed patients. Causes of the repertoire differences remain undefined, possibly disease activity or prior therapy.

Clones were read by immunoSEQ multiplex PCR, and TCRdb kept only the in-frame ones, dropping some. Here the sample spans around 20,000 clones, around 70% being singletons. Specified time point: cycle 4 day 1 (C4D1), after more than five weeks of nivolumab. Each patient relapsed following autologous stem cell transplantation, and prior brentuximab vedotin exposure differed. V lost 5 bases to trimming and J lost 8 bases; unmatched junction nucleotides: 4. Per germline, CDR1 KGHSH and CDR2 LQKENI. The CDR3 runs to 13 residues. The sequence was obtained from a human donor with classical Hodgkin lymphoma. Specimen: peripheral blood mononuclear cells (PBMCs), collected before the fourth cycle of nivolumab. The chain carries TRBV18 and TRBJ1-5; 9 bases fit TRBD1. The CDR3 DNA is TGTGCCAGCTCAGGGACAGGGTATGAGCCCCAGCATTTT. It is translated as CASSGTGYEPQHF. Full variable domain (rest looked up from reference TRBV18 and TRBJ1-5): NAGVMQNPRHLVRRRGQEARLRCSPMKGHSHVYWYRQLPEEGLKFMVYLQKENIIDESGMPKERFSAEFPKEGPSILRIQQVVRGDSAAYFCASSGTGYEPQHFGDGTRLSIL.